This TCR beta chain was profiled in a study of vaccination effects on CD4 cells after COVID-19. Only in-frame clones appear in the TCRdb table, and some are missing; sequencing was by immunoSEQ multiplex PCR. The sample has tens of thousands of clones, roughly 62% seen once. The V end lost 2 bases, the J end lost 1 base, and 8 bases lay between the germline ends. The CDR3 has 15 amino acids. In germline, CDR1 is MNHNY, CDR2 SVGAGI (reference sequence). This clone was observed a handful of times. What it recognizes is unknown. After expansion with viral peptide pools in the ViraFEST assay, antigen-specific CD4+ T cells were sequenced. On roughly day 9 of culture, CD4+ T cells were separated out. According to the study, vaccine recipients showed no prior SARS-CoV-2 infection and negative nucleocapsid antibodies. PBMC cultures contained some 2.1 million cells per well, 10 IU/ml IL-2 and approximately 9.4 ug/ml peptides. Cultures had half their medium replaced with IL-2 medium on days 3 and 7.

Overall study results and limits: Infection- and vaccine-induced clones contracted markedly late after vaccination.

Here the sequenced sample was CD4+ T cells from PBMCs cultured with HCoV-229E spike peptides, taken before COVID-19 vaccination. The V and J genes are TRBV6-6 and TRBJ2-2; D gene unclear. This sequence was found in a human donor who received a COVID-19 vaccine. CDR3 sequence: CASSYALGNTGELFF. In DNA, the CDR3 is TGTGCCAGCAGTTACGCTCTGGGGAACACCGGGGAGCTGTTTTTT.